This T cell receptor beta chain stems from a study of T cell responses to AZD1222 COVID-19 vaccine. The study, taken as a whole, reports: Donor demographics were predominantly white British with a female majority; clonal diversity may be underestimated. At baseline, seropositivity was found in only a handful of AZD1222 recipients.

About this clone: Antigen specificity is unknown.

This table comes from immunoSEQ multiplex PCR, and its TCRdb copy is limited to in-frame clones, with some not included. The sample includes under 150,000 clones, approximately 90% of them seen just once. The CDR3 is 14 amino acids. The germline V and J ends were trimmed by 1 base and 5 bases, with 14 bases remaining between them. Germline V CDR1 and CDR2: SQVTM, ANQGSEA. This sequence originates from an adult who received the AZD1222 COVID-19 vaccine. This sample comprised peripheral blood, obtained 28 days after the second AZD1222 dose. The rearrangement links TRBV29-1 to TRBJ1-1; D uncertain. This CDR3 is CSVEVGGEVTEAFF. CDR3 nucleotides: TGCAGCGTTGAAGTAGGTGGGGAGGTTACTGAAGCTTTCTTT.